The 2 T cell receptor beta chains presented below share a single source sample, sequenced in a study of shared clonotypes between healthy human individuals. Libraries were prepared by immunoSEQ multiplex PCR; TCRdb keeps only in-frame clonotypes and omits some of them. The sample contains roughly 2 million clones, roughly 94% of which appear only once. Sequenced sample: naive CD4+ T cells sorted from blood. Sample subset: CD45RA+ positively selected. Receptors were obtained from a man aged 18 to 29 in good health.

This sequence joins TRBV6-5 and TRBJ1-4; possible D gene TRBD1, 5 bases. V was trimmed by 0 bases and J by 10 bases, leaving 18 bases between them. Germline CDR1 is MNHEY and CDR2 is SVGAGI. The CDR3 runs to 16 residues. In DNA, the CDR3 is TGTGCCAGCAGTTACTCTAACCAGGGAGTAGGTGGAAAACTGTTTTTT. The encoded protein is CASSYSNQGVGGKLFF.

This clone came up once. The chain is built from TRBV30 and TRBJ1-1, with D possibly being TRBD1 (6 bases). Trimming pared 2 bases from V and 5 bases from J, leaving 18 bases between. The germline gives CDR1 GTSNPN, CDR2 SVGIG (reference sequence). The CDR3 spans 15 residues. The CDR3 coding sequence is TGTGCCTGGAGTCTCTCCAGGGGAAAGCGGACTGAAGCTTTCTTT. It specifies CAWSLSRGKRTEAFF. Drawing the rest from reference TRBV30 and TRBJ1-1, the complete variable domain is SQTIHQWPATLVQPVGSPLSLECTVEGTSNPNLYWYRQAAGRGLQLLFYSVGIGQISSEVPQNLSASRPQDRQFILSSKKLLLSDSGFYLCAWSLSRGKRTEAFFGQGTRLTVV.